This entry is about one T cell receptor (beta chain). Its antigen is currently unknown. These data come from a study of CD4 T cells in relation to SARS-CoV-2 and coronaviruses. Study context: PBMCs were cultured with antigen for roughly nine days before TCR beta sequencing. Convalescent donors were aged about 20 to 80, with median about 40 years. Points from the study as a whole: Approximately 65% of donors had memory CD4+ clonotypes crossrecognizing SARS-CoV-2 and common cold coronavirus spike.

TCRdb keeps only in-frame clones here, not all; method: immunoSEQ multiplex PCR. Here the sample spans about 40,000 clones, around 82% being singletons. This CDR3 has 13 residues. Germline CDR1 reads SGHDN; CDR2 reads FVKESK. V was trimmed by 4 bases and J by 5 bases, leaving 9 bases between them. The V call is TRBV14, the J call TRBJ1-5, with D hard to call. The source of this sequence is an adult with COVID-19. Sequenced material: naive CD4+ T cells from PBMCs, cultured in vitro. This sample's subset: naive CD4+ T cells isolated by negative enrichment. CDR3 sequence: CASSLTEDQPQHF. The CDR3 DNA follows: TGTGCCAGCAGCCTAACCGAGGATCAGCCCCAGCATTTT.